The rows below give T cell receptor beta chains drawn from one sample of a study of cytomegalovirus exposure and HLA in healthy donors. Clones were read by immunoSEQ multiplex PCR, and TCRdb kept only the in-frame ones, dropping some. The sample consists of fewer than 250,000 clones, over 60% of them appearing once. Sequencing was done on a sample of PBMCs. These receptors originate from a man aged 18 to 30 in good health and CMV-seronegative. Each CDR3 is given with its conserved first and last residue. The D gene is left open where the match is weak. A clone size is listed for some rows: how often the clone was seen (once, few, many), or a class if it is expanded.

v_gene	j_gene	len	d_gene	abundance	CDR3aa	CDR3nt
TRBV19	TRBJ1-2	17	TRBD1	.	CASSIGFGTGDNYGYTF	TGTGCCAGTAGCATTGGATTCGGGACAGGGGATAACTATGGCTACACCTTC
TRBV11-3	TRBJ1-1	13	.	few	CASSFTVNTEAFF	TGTGCCAGCAGCTTCACAGTTAACACTGAAGCTTTCTTT
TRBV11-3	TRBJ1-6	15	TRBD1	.	CASSPLGQANSPLHF	TGTGCCAGCAGCCCCTTGGGACAGGCAAATTCACCCCTCCACTTT
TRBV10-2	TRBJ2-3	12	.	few	CASSESSDTQYF	TGCGCCAGCAGTGAGTCCTCAGATACGCAGTATTTT
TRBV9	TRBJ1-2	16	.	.	CASSVSELWQAYGYTF	TGTGCCAGCAGCGTTTCGGAATTATGGCAGGCGTATGGCTACACCTTC
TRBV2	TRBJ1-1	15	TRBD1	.	CASIWLGTGNTEAFF	TGTGCCAGCATCTGGCTCGGGACAGGGAACACTGAAGCTTTCTTT
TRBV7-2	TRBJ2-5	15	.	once	CASSLAAGFPETQYF	TGTGCCAGCAGCTTAGCGGCGGGGTTCCCGGAGACCCAGTACTTC
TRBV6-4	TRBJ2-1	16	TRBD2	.	CASSWSAGGYYNEQFF	TGTGCCAGCAGCTGGAGCGCGGGGGGATACTACAATGAGCAGTTCTTC
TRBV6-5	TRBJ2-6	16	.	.	CASSYSIRSGANVLTF	TGTGCCAGCAGTTACTCTATCCGCTCTGGGGCCAACGTCCTGACTTTC
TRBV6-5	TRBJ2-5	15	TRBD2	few	CASSLTSGGPETQYF	TGTGCCAGCAGTTTAACTAGCGGGGGGCCGGAGACCCAGTACTTC